This TCR beta chain was found in a study of cytomegalovirus exposure and HLA in healthy donors (TCRdb year 2017). About the full investigation: According to an earlier analysis of a few hundred of the donors, 150 million to 200 million T cells yielded some 120 million unique TCR beta sequences and 276 Gb of sequence data. The study combined high-throughput TCR immunosequencing, statistical association of individual TCRs with disease status, and machine learning to predict cytomegalovirus infection status. In the later analysis, no new phenotypic data were used to find candidate immune exposures; instead, reliance was placed on TCR beta sequences and their occurrence across donors. Genome-wide SNP genotypes for about three fifths of the 666 donors were used in a later genetic analysis, which treated that subset as a discovery cohort. A few DR-DQ haplotypes were handled as single units for association and clustering because linkage in the cohort was strong. Every discovery cohort repertoire had been produced on one sequencing platform. About 280 gigabases of sequencing data and around 87 million unique TCR sequences were included in an early release covering about 700 HLA-typed donors. In addition to the first cohort of roughly 670 subjects, a separate validation cohort of approximately 120 different subjects was used. On average, about 240,000 unique TCR beta nucleotide sequences were sequenced per donor among 350 to 400 genotyped donors of the cohort, with about 17% of those sequences being non-productive. The number of donors typed differed by locus, with roughly 629-640 for A, B, C, DRB1 and DQB1, around 560 for DQA1, 600 to 610 for DPA1, and some 440 for DPB1. A later analysis re-examined previously published TCR beta repertoires from more than 550 donors and added high-resolution HLA genotyping to investigate patterns of TCR occurrence. The study aimed to test whether signatures of past pathogen exposure could be identified by cataloging public T cell receptors. In an earlier analysis of 587 of the donors, high-throughput TCR beta sequencing was used to judge whether each TCR beta V gene segment behaved as functional or pseudogenic. Of the 350 to 400 genotyped donors, approximately 83% fell in the genetic ancestry cluster associated with self-reported Caucasian donors. HLA typing covered class I and class II loci at four-digit resolution. Using immunosequencing, the study profiled T cell repertoires from 500 to 800 subjects and related those repertoires to cytomegalovirus serostatus. Donor age, sex, ethnicity and CMV serostatus were compiled alongside the repertoire data.

The cohort consisted of approximately 690 healthy bone marrow donors. At the time of sampling, every cohort member was nominally healthy, though immune exposures that went unrecorded were likely present. The donor was CMV seronegative and was included in the group of under 450 seronegative cohort members. A peripheral blood sample was collected from each donor, and TCR beta sequencing was performed on peripheral blood mononuclear cells. Genomic DNA was extracted from the blood cell samples with the Qiagen DNeasy Blood Extraction Kit. Study-level results and caveats: When HLA alleles, especially DR and DQ, strongly co-occurred, TCR associations were difficult to assign to individual alleles. In a later analysis, TCR association rates were found to vary across HLA loci, with the most associated TCRs seen for DRB1 alleles and the fewest for HLA-C alleles. In a later analysis, HLA-associated TCR beta chains were found to be more clonally expanded and to have lower generation probabilities than equally common non-associated chains. An association between a missense DCLRE1C variant and V-gene and J-gene trimming of TCR beta chains was found in a later genetic analysis and replicated in an independent cohort. The sequencing pipeline was judged likely to have produced a cluster of highly shared sequence variants as a technical artifact. At a false discovery rate of 0.05, a later analysis linked under 20,000 TCR beta sequences to specific HLA alleles. Presence/absence analyses assumed roughly uniform sequencing depth across donors, an assumption that may not hold. In this cohort, only TCR beta chains were sequenced, and detectable features were limited by the absence of alpha or paired-chain data. While some public TCRs were present in many individuals, most TCR sequences turned up only very rarely across donors. It was suggested by the authors that the approach could potentially be generalized to other disease states and immunological phenotypes. An earlier analysis of roughly 570 of the donors showed that most TCR beta V segments appeared in productive rearrangements either about 90% or about 30% of the time, which broadly matched IMGT annotations. The classifier was reported to diagnose cytomegalovirus status with high specificity and sensitivity in both the original and validation cohorts. The earlier analysis of 450 to 700 of the donors excluded some 15 rarely observed V segments, including chromosome 9 orphons, because counts were too low. In a later genetic analysis, fewer N-insertions in productive TCRs were reported among donors in an Asian-associated ancestry cluster than the roughly 700-donor mean. A few of the identified cytomegalovirus-associated TCR beta chains were confirmed in vitro to be specific for cytomegalovirus antigens. The study gave a list of under 200 TCR beta chains associated with cytomegalovirus. A later analysis found that most CMV-associated TCR beta chains appeared HLA-restricted, with HLA associations seemingly driven largely by CMV exposure. For the cohort, immune exposure information was limited to CMV serostatus. HLA typing was unavailable for some donors at each locus, so association tests used only the typed subset. The 87-base-pair reads could not distinguish some IMGT-functional V segments, including TRBV6-2 and TRBV6-3, so those segments were excluded. A further reported finding was that TCR beta sequences accurately predicted the HLA-A and HLA-B alleles for most subjects in the first cohort. A later analysis reported that several top co-occurrence clusters appeared linked to parvovirus B19, influenza, CMV and Epstein-Barr virus. Linkage disequilibrium might explain the correlated functional status among segregating V segments, but an unknown experimental factor could not be ruled out.

Trimming costs V 0 bases and J 11 bases, and their ends lie 11 bases apart. CDR3 length: 13 amino acids, cysteine to phenylalanine. Of all the DNA, just the CDR3 is kept, 39 bases in frame from base 1. CDR1 and CDR2, looked up from the germline V gene, are LGHNA and YSLEER. Concerning this clone: It has no known antigen specificity. No qualities accompany the bases; no much larger clone lies one base away.

The method behind the library was the immunoSEQ multiplex PCR assay. The multiplex PCR relied on a mix of 60 forward primers for TCR Vbeta segments and 13 reverse primers for TCR Jbeta segments. The CDR3 region of rearranged TCR beta genes was amplified from genomic DNA by a multiplex PCR assay. Amplified TCR beta libraries were sequenced as 87-base-pair reads on the Illumina HiSeq System. In the source study's methods: Across the roughly 670 repertoires, a later analysis counted roughly 77 million unique TCR beta chains, roughly 11 million of which were shared by at least two donors. To remove PCR and sequencing errors, raw reads were error-corrected and collapsed into unique sequences using a nearest-neighbor algorithm that merged closely related sequences. To assign V, D and J gene segments, CDR3 sequences were aligned to IMGT reference sequences. Each retained sequence needed at least a six-nucleotide match to both a V gene segment and a J gene segment. A rearrangement was called productive if the CDR3 had no stop codons and remained in frame with V and J, and every other rearrangement was called non-productive. Following IMGT convention, CDR3 was defined as the stretch from the second conserved V-encoded cysteine to the conserved J-encoded phenylalanine. The earlier analysis of 587 of the donors excluded any sequence lacking an unambiguous match to a single V gene segment. An earlier analysis of 450 to 650 of the donors called V segments functional above 56.7% productive rearrangements and segregating when the between-donor standard deviation exceeded 5%. To diagnose cytomegalovirus status from the catalog of TCR beta chain sequences, a statistical classification framework was built. In a later analysis, V and J genes were assigned by comparing TCR nucleotide sequences against IMGT/GENE-DB human TR gene sequences. The TCRdist pipeline was used in a later analysis to assign CDR3 sequences and most-parsimonious VDJ recombination scenarios. In a later analysis, every TCR beta chain was defined by the combination of its CDR3 amino acid sequence and its V-gene family, and reads without a unique V-gene family were dropped. As a way to deal with suspected cross-contamination and a sequencing artifact, a later analysis dropped roughly 620 nucleotide sequences that were highly shared and had low generation probability. A later analysis calculated a clonal expansion index for each public chain from normalized within-repertoire ranks of inferred template counts. In a later analysis, generation probabilities were computed using a VDJ recombination model fitted to out-of-frame rearrangements, and the results were checked against IGoR. In a later analysis, TCR-TCR, TCR-HLA and TCR-CMV co-occurrence was scored with hypergeometric tests, and a repertoire-size bias correction was applied to TCR pairs. In a later analysis, false discovery rates were estimated by permuting HLA or CMV assignments 20 times. In a later analysis, co-occurring TCRs were grouped with DBSCAN, and TCRdist sequence similarity was added when clustering was performed within HLA-allele-positive subsets. For co-occurrence clustering, repertoires with fewer than 30,000 or more than 120,000 public chains were excluded, along with five repertoires with anomalous nucleotide sharing. Drawn from immuneACCESS, this table holds only the in-frame rearrangements with V and J called that TCRdb kept. Clones are partly lost; checked studies trace under half to an unresolved V gene and leave the rest unexplained. Clone size and V and J calls were adopted from that table, with D and trimming inferred from the DNA. Within this sample are approximately 140,000 clones, with 65% to 90% of them counted one time only. The ten top clones hold about 0.7% of the sample.

This TCR came from a man aged 18 to 29 in good health and CMV-seronegative. The sample was PBMCs. This receptor chain uses TRBV4-3 and TRBJ1-5, and TRBD1 may be the D gene, going by 5 matching bases. The DNA is TGCGCCAGCAGCCAAGAGGAGGGAGGGGCCCAGCATTTT. It codes for CASSQEEGGAQHF.